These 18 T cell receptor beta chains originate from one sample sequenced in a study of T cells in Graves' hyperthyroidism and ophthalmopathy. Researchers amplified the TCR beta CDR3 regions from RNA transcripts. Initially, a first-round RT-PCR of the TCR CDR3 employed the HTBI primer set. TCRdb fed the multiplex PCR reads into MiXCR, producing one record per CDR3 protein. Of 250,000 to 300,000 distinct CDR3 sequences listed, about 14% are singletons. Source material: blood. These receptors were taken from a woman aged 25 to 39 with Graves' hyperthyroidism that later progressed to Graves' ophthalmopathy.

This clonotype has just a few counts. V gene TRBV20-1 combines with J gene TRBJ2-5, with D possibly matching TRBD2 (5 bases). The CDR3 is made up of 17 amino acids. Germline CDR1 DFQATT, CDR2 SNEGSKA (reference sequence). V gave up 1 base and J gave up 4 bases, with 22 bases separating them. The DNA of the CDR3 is TGCAGTGCTAGAGGGGATACCCGTAAGAGGGCGGGAGAGACCCAGTACTTC. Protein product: CSARGDTRKRAGETQYF.

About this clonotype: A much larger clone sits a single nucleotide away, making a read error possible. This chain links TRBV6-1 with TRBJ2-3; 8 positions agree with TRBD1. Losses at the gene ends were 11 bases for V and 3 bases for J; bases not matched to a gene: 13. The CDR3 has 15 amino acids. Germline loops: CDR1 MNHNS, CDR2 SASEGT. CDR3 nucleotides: TGTGCCTGCACCTGGACAGGGTCTAGTACAGATACGCAGTATTTT. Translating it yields CACTWTGSSTDTQYF.

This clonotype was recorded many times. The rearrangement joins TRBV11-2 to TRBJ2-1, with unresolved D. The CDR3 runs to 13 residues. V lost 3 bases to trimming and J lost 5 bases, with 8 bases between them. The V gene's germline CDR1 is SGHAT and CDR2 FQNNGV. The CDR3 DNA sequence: TGTGCCAGCAGCTTGGAGCGCAACAATGAGCAGTTCTTC. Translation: CASSLERNNEQFF.

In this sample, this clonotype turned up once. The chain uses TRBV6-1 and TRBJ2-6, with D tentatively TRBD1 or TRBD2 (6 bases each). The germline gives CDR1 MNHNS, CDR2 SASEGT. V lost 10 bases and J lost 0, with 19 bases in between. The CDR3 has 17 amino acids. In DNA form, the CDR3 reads TGTGCCACCAGGGGCGGGCGGGAACCCTCTGGGGCCAACGTCCTGACTTTC. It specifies CATRGGREPSGANVLTF.

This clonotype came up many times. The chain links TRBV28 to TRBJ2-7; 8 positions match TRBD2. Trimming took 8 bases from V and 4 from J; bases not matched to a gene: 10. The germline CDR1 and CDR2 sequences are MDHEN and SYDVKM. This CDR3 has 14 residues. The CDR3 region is CASQVGGGRYEQYF. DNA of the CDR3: TGTGCCAGCCAGGTTGGAGGCGGGAGGTACGAGCAGTACTTC.

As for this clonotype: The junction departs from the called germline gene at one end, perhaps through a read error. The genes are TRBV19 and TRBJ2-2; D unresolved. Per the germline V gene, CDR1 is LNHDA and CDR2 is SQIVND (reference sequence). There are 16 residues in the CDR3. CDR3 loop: CASTKHSRSKTGELFF. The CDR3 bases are TGTGCCAGTACCAAACATAGCAGATCGAAAACCGGGGAGCTGTTTTTT.

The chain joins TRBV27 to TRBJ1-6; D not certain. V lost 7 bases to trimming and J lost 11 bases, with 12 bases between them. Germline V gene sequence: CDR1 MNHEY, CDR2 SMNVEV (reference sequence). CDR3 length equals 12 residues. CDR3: CASKLGTAPLHF. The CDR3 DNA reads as TGTGCCAGCAAGTTGGGAACAGCACCCCTCCACTTT.

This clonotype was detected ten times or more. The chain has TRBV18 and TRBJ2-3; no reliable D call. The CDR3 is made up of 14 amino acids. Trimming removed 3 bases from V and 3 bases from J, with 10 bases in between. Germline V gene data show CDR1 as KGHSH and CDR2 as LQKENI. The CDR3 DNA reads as TGTGCCAGCTCACCCCCCAAGATTACAGATACGCAGTATTTT. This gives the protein CASSPPKITDTQYF.

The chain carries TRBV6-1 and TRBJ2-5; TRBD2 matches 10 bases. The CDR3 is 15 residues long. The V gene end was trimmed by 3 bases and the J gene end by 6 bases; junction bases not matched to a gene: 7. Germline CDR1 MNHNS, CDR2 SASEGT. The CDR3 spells CASSDSASGRKTQYF. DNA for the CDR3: TGTGCCAGCAGTGATTCCGCTAGCGGGAGAAAGACCCAGTACTTC.

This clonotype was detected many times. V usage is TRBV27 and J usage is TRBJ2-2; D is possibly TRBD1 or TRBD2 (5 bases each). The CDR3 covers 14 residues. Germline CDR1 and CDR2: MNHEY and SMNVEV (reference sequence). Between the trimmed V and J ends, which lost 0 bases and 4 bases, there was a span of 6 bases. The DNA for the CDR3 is TGTGCCAGCAGTTTATCGGGGGTCACCGGGGAGCTGTTTTTT. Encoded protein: CASSLSGVTGELFF.

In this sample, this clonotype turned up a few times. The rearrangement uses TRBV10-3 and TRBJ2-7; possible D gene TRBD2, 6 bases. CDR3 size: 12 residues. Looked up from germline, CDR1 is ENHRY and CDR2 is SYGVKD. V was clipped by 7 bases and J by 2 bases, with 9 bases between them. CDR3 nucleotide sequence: TGTGCCATCACGTCTAGCGCCTACGAGCAGTACTTC. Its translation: CAITSSAYEQYF.

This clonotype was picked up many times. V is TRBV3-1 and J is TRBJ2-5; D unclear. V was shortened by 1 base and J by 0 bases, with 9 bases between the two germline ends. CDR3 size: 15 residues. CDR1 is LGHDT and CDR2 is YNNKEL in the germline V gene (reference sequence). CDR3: CASSQGEAHQETQYF. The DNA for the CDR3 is TGTGCCAGCAGCCAAGGCGAGGCCCACCAAGAGACCCAGTACTTC.

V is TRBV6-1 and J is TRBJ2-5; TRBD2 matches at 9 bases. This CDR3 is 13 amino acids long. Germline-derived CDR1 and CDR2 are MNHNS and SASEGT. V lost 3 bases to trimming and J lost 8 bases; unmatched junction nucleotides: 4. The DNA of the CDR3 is TGTGCCAGCAGTGAGACTAGCGGAAGAACCCAGTACTTC. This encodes CASSETSGRTQYF.

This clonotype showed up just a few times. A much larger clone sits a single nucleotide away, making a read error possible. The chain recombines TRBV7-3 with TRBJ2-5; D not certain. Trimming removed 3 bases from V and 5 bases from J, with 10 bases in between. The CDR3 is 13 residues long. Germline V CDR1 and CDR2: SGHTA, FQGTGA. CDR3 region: CASSLGFGETQYF. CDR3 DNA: TGTGCCAGCAGCTTGGGGTTTGGGGAGACCCAGTACTTC.

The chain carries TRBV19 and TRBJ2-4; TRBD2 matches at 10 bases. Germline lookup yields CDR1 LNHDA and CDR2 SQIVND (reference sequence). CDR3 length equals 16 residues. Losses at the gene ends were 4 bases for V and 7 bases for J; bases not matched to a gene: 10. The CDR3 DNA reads TGTGCCAGTAGTACCTCGTTAGCGGGAGGTGGCAACATTCAGTACTTC. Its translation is CASSTSLAGGGNIQYF. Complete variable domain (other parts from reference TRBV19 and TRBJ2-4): DGGITQSPKYLFRKEGQNVTLSCEQNLNHDAMYWYRQDPGQGLRLIYYSQIVNDFQKGDIAEGYSVSREKKESFPLTVTSAQKNPTAFYLCASSTSLAGGGNIQYFGAGTRLSVL.

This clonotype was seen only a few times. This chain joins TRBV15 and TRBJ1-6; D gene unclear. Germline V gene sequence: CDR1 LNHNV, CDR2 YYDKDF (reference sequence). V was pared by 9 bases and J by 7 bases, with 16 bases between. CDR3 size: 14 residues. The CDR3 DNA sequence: TGTGCCACTTCTGGTCCCGAATGGAATTCACCCCTCCACTTT. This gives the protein CATSGPEWNSPLHF.

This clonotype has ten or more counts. In DNA form, the CDR3 reads TGTGCCAGCAGTTTTTTAGGGGGCCGTGAAAAACTGTTTTTT. This codes for CASSFLGGREKLFF. The V call is TRBV28, the J call TRBJ1-4; TRBD1 matches at 7 bases. The CDR3 extends over 14 amino acids. Losses at the gene ends were 3 bases for V and 7 bases for J; bases not matched to a gene: 5. Germline V gives CDR1 MDHEN, CDR2 SYDVKM.

CDR3 coding DNA: TGTGCCAGCATAGGTCGGGGCAGAGCGGACACCATATATTTT. Translated: CASIGRGRADTIYF. V usage is TRBV6-1 and J usage is TRBJ1-3; D might be TRBD1 (5 bases). The V end lost 7 bases, the J end lost 8 bases, and 18 bases lay between the germline ends. The CDR3 extends over 14 amino acids. Germline V gives CDR1 MNHNS, CDR2 SASEGT.